Listed below are T cell receptor beta chains from one sample, sequenced in a study of response to subunit inactivated influenza vaccine. TCRdb reprocessed the RT-PCR reads via MiXCR and lists one record per CDR3 protein. The sample lists around 190,000 distinct CDR3 sequences, approximately 8.7% occurring once. Source: non-naive T cells sorted from PBMCs, taken on the day of vaccination. These receptor sequences come from a man aged 50-59 years who received an inactivated influenza vaccine. Each CDR3 is given with its conserved first and last residue. A D gene is named only where the DNA matches it firmly. The size of a clone is reported for some rows only, either as once, few or many, or as a class for expanded clones.

cdr3_nt,cdr3_aa,j_call,d_call,v_call,clone_size
TGCGCCAGCAGCTCTGGGACAGGGGGAAATTCACCCCTCCACTTT,CASSSGTGGNSPLHF,TRBJ1-6,TRBD1,TRBV5-1,few
TGTGCCACCGGAGACGGTACAGCAGTGACCCAGTACTTC,CATGDGTAVTQYF,TRBJ2-5,NA,TRBV24-1,few
TGTGCCAGCAGCTCTCTAGCGGTAGGGGGGGGAGATACGCAGTATTTT,CASSSLAVGGGDTQYF,TRBJ2-3,NA,TRBV5-4,once
TGTGCCAGCACGACTAGCGGGAGGGAAACAGATACGCAGTATTTT,CASTTSGRETDTQYF,TRBJ2-3,TRBD2,TRBV6-2/TRBV6-3,many
TGTGCCAGCAGTTATGGTTTCAGGTCGTACGAGCAGTACTTC,CASSYGFRSYEQYF,TRBJ2-7,NA,TRBV6-2/TRBV6-3,NA
TGTGCCAGCAAACCTAGGGGCGGGGAGCTGTTTTTT,CASKPRGGELFF,TRBJ2-2,NA,TRBV6-6,NA
TGCAGTGCTAGAGATGGGCAGGGGAACACTGAAGCTTTCTTT,CSARDGQGNTEAFF,TRBJ1-1,NA,TRBV20-1,many
TGTGCCAGTAGTATGGGGGAGCACTCCTACAATGAGCAGTTCTTC,CASSMGEHSYNEQFF,TRBJ2-1,NA,TRBV19,NA
TGTGCCAGCTCCGACATGAGGGACAGGGGTTGGTACGAGCAGTACTTC,CASSDMRDRGWYEQYF,TRBJ2-7,TRBD1,TRBV7-9,few
TGTGCCAGCTCACGACAGGGAAGCCTCTCTGGGGCCAACGTCCTGACTTTC,CASSRQGSLSGANVLTF,TRBJ2-6,TRBD1,TRBV18,few
TGTGCCAGCAGTTTAGGAGCTAACTCTGGCTACACCTTC,CASSLGANSGYTF,TRBJ1-2,NA,TRBV12-3/TRBV12-4,NA
TGTGCCAGCAGCCAATCTACCAACACCATATATTTT,CASSQSTNTIYF,TRBJ1-3,NA,TRBV16,NA
TGTGCCAGCAGCTTAGGTGACGGACTTGCCTACAATGAGCAGTTCTTC,CASSLGDGLAYNEQFF,TRBJ2-1,NA,TRBV7-2,few
TGCGCCAGCCAGGACAGGGGTCACACTGAAGCTTTCTTT,CASQDRGHTEAFF,TRBJ1-1,TRBD1,TRBV10-2,NA
TGTGCCAGCCGCGGGGTTGAGGGGGGTTATGAGCAGTTCTTC,CASRGVEGGYEQFF,TRBJ2-1,NA,TRBV28,NA
TGTGCCAGCAGCTTCCAGTATGGGAGGTCCTACAATGAGCAGTTCTTC,CASSFQYGRSYNEQFF,TRBJ2-1,NA,TRBV7-2,NA
TGTGCCAGCAGCTCGACAGGGGGAGGCACCGGGGAGCTGTTTTTT,CASSSTGGGTGELFF,TRBJ2-2,TRBD1,TRBV11-2,many
TGTGCCAGCAGCCAAGATTCGGCGAGCTCCTACGAGCAGTACTTC,CASSQDSASSYEQYF,TRBJ2-7,NA,TRBV4-2,NA
TGCGCCAGCAGTGGTCCGGGACAGGGGAACGGGGAGCTGTTTTTT,CASSGPGQGNGELFF,TRBJ2-2,TRBD1,TRBV10-2,few
TGTGCCAGCAAGGGGGTAATGAACACTGAAGCTTTCTTT,CASKGVMNTEAFF,TRBJ1-1,NA,TRBV27,NA
TGTGCCAGCAGGGACCTTGGGACAGCGAACACCGGGGAGCTGTTTTTT,CASRDLGTANTGELFF,TRBJ2-2,TRBD1,TRBV6-1,many
TGCAGTGCTGGACAGGGGGCGCCGAAAGAGACCCAGTACTTC,CSAGQGAPKETQYF,TRBJ2-5,TRBD1,TRBV20-1,few
TGTGCCAGCAGTGGTAGGGGAGTCTCTTATGAGGGCTACACCTTC,CASSGRGVSYEGYTF,TRBJ1-2,NA,TRBV6-1,few
TGTGCCAGTACCGGGGGGGTGGGGGAGACCCAGTACTTC,CASTGGVGETQYF,TRBJ2-5,TRBD2,TRBV28,NA
TGTGCCACCAGTGATGAAGCATATGGCTACACCTTC,CATSDEAYGYTF,TRBJ1-2,NA,TRBV24-1,many
TGTGCCAGCAGTGAAAGTACAGTTGATCAGCCCCAGCATTTT,CASSESTVDQPQHF,TRBJ1-5,NA,TRBV2,NA
TGTGCCAGCAGTTTAGGACAGAATTCACCCCTCCACTTT,CASSLGQNSPLHF,TRBJ1-6,NA,TRBV12-3/TRBV12-4,NA
TGTGCCAGCTCACCAGTTAGTGGGACTAGCACAGATACGCAGTATTTT,CASSPVSGTSTDTQYF,TRBJ2-3,NA,TRBV18,NA
TGCGCCAGCAGCTTGGGTAGGGGGCGAGAGGAGACCCAGTACTTC,CASSLGRGREETQYF,TRBJ2-5,TRBD1,TRBV5-1,few
TGCAGCGTTTCAGTCACCCGGTCGAGCTACGAGCAGTACTTC,CSVSVTRSSYEQYF,TRBJ2-7,NA,TRBV29-1,NA
TGCAGTGCTAGAGTGTGGAAGCGGGGGGCCCAAACCGGGGAGCTGTTTTTT,CSARVWKRGAQTGELFF,TRBJ2-2,TRBD2,TRBV20-1,many
TGTGCCACCAGCAGAGGGACAGGGGGAAAGGGGGAGCAGTACTTC,CATSRGTGGKGEQYF,TRBJ2-7,TRBD1,TRBV15,many
TGTGCCAGCGGAGGGTGGGATACGCAGTATTTT,CASGGWDTQYF,TRBJ2-3,NA,TRBV2,NA
TGCGCCAGCAGCTTGGGGCATACCACTGGAAACACCATATATTTT,CASSLGHTTGNTIYF,TRBJ1-3,NA,TRBV5-1,NA
TGTGCCAGCTCCAAGACTAGAGACACCGGGGAGCTGTTTTTT,CASSKTRDTGELFF,TRBJ2-2,NA,TRBV7-8,few
TGCGCCAGCAGCCAAGAAGAGGGACTAGCGGGAGACTACTCCTACGAGCAGTACTTC,CASSQEEGLAGDYSYEQYF,TRBJ2-7,TRBD2,TRBV4-3,many
TGTGCCAGCAGTTCGAGGTACTTGAACACTGAAGCTTTCTTT,CASSSRYLNTEAFF,TRBJ1-1,NA,TRBV6-2/TRBV6-3,few
TGCGCCAGCAGCCAAGATTGGGGCAGAGAGATTTACAATGAGCAGTTCTTC,CASSQDWGREIYNEQFF,TRBJ2-1,NA,TRBV4-3,many